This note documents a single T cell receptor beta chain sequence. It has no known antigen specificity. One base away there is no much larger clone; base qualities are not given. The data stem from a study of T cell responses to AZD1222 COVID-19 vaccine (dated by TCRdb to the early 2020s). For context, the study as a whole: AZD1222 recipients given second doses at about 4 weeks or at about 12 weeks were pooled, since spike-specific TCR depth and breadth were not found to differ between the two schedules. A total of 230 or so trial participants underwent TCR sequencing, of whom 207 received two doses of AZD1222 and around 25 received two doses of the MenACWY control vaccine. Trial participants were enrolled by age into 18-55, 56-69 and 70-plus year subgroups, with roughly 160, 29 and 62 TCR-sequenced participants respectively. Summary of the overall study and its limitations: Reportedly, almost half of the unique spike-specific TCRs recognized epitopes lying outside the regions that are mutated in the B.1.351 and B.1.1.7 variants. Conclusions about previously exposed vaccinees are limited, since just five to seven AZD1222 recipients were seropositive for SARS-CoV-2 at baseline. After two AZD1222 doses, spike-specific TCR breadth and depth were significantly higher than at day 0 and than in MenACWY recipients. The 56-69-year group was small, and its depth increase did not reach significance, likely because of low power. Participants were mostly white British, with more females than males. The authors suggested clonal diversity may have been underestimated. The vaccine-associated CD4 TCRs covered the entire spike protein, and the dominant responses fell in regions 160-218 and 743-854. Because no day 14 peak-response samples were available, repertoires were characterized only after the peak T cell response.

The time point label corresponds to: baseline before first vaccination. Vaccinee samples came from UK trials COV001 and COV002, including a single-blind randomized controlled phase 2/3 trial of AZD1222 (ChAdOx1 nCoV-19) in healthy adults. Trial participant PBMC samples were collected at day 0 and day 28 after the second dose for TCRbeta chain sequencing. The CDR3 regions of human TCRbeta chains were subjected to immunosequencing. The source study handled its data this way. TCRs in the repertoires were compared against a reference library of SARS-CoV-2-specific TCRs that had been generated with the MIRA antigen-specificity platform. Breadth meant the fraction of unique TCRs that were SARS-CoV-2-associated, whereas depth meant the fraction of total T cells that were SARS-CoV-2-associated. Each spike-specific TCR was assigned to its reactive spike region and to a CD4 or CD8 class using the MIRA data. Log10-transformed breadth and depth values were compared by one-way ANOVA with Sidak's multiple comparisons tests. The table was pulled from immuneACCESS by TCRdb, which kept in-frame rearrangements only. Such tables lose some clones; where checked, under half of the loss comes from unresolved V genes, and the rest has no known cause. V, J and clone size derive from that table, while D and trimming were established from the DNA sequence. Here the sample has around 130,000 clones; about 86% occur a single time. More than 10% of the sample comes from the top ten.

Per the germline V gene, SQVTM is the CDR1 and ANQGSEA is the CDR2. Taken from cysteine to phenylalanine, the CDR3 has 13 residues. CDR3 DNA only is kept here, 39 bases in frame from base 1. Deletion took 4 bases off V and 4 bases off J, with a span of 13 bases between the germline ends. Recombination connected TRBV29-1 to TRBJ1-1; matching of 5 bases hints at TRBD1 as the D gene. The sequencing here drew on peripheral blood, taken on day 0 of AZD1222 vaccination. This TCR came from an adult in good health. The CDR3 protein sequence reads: CSVGWGERTEAFF. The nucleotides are TGCAGCGTTGGATGGGGGGAGCGCACTGAAGCTTTCTTT.